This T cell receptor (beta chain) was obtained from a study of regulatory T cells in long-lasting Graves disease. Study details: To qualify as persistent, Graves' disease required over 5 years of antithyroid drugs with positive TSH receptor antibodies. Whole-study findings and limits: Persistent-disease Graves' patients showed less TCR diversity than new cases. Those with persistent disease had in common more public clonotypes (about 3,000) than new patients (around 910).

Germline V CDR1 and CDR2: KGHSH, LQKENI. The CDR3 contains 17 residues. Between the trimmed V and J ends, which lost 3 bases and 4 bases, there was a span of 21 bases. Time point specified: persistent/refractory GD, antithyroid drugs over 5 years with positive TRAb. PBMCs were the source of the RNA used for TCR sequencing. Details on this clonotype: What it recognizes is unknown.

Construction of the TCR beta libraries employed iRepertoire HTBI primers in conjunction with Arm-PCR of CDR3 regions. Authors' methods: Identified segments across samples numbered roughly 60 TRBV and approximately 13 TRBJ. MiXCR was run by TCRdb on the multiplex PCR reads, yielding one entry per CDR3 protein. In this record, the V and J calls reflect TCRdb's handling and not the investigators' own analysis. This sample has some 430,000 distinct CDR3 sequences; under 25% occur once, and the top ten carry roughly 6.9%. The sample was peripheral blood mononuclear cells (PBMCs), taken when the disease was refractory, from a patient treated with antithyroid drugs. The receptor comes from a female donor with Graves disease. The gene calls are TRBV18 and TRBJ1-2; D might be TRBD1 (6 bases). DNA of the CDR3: TGTGCCAGCTCACCTATACAGGGTGCGGGCCATGGCTATGGCTACACCTTC. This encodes CASSPIQGAGHGYGYTF.